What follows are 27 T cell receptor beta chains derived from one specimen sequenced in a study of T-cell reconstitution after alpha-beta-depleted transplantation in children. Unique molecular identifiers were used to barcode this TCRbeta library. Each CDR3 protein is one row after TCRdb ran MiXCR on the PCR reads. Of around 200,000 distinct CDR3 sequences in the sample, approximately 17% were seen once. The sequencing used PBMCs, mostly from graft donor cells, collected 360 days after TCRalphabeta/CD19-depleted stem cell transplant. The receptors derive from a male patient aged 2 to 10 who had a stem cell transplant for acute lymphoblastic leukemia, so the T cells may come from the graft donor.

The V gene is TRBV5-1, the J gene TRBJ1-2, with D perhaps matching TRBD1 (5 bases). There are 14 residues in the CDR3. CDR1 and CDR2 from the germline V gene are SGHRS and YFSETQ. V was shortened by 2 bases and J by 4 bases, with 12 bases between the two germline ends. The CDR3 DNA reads TGCGCCAGCAGCTTTGACGCAGGGAGCTATGGCTACACCTTC. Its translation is CASSFDAGSYGYTF.

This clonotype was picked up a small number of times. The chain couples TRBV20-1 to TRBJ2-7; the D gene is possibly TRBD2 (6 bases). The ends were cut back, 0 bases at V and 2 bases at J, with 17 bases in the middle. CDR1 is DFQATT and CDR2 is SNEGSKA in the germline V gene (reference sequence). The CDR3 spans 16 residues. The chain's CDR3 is CSARDLGGTVAYEQYF. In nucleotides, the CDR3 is TGCAGTGCTAGAGATTTAGGCGGGACGGTCGCCTACGAGCAGTACTTC.

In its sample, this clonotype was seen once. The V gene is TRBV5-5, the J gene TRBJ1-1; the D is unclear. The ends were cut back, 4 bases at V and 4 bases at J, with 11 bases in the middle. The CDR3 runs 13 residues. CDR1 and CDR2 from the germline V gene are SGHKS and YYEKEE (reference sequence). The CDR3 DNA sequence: TGTGCCAGCAGCCTGAACGGAGGCACTGAAGCTTTCTTT. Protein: CASSLNGGTEAFF.

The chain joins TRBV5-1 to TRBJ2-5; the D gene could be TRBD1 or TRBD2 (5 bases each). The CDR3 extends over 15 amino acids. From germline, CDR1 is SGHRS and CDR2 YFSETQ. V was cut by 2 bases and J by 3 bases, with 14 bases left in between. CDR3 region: CASSFSRGREETQYF. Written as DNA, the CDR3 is TGCGCCAGCAGCTTTTCTCGGGGCCGAGAAGAGACCCAGTACTTC.

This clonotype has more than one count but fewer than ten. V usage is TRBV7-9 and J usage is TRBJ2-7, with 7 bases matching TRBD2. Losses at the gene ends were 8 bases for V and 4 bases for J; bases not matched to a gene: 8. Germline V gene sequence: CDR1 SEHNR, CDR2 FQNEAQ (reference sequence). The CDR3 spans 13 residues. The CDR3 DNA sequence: TGTGCCAGCGCCCGACCGGGGGGTTACGAGCAGTACTTC. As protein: CASARPGGYEQYF.

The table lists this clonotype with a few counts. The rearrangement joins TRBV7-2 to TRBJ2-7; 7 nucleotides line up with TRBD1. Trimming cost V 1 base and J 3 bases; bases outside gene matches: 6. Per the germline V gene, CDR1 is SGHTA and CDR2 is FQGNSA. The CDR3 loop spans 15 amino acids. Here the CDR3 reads CASSLGPGTVYEQYF. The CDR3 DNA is TGTGCCAGCAGCTTAGGACCGGGGACAGTCTACGAGCAGTACTTC.

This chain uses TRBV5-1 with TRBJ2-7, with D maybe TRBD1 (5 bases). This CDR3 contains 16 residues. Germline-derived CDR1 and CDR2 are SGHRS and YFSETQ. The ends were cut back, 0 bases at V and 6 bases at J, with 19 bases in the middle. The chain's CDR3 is CASSLAGHPITSEQYF. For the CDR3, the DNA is TGCGCCAGCAGCTTGGCCGGACACCCAATAACCTCCGAGCAGTACTTC.

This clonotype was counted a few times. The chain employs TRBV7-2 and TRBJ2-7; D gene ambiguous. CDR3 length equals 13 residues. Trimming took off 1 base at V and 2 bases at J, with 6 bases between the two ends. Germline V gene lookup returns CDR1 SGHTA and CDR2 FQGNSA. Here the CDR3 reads CASSLVAAYEQYF. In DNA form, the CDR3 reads TGTGCCAGCAGCTTAGTTGCGGCCTACGAGCAGTACTTC.

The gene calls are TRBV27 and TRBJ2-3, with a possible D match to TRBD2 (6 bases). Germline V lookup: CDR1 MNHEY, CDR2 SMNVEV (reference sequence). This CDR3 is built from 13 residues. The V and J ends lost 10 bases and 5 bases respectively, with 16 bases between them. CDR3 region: CAIGGPYEDTQYF. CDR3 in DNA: TGTGCCATCGGGGGACCCTACGAAGATACGCAGTATTTT.

CDR3 bases: TGTGCCAGCAGCTTAAGTCTAGGTGGAGAGCAGTACTTC. Its protein product is CASSLSLGGEQYF. The V call is TRBV7-8, the J call TRBJ2-7; D uncertain. V gave up 2 bases and J gave up 7 bases, with 12 bases separating them. In germline, CDR1 is SGHVS, CDR2 FQNEAQ. This CDR3 comprises 13 residues.

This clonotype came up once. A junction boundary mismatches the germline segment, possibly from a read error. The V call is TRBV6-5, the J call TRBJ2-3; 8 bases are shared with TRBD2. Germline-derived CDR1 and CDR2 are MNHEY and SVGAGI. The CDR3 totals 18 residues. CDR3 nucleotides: TGTGCCAGCAGTTACTCGCATTTTGGCCGGGAGGGCACGGATACGCAGTATTTT. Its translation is CASSYSHFGREGTDTQYF.

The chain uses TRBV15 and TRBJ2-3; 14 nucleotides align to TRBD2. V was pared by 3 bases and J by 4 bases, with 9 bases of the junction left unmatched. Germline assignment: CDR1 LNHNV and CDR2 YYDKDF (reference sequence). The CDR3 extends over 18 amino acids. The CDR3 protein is CATSRTSGGAGRPDTQYF. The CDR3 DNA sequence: TGTGCCACCAGCAGGACTAGCGGGGGGGCCGGTAGACCAGATACGCAGTATTTT.

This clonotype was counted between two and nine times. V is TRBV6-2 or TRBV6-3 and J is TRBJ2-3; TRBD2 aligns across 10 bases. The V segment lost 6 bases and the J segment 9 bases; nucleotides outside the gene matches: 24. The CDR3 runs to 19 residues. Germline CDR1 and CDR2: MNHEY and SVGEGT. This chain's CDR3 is CASRLPHLSGGPVGETQYF. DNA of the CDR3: TGTGCCAGCAGACTCCCCCATCTTAGCGGGGGGCCGGTAGGAGAGACGCAGTATTTT.

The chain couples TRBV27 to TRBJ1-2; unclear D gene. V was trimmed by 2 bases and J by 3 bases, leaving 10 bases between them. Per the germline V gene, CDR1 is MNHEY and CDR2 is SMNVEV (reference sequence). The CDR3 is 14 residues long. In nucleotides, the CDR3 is TGTGCCAGCAGTTTAAGGTCTGGGGACTATGGCTACACCTTC. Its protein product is CASSLRSGDYGYTF.

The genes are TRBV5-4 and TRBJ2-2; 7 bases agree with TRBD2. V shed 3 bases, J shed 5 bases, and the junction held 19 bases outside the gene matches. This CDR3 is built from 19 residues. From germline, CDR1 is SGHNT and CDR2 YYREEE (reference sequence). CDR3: CASSYTSTSLISLTGELFF. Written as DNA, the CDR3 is TGTGCCAGCAGCTATACGTCGACTAGCTTAATTTCATTGACCGGGGAGCTGTTTTTT.

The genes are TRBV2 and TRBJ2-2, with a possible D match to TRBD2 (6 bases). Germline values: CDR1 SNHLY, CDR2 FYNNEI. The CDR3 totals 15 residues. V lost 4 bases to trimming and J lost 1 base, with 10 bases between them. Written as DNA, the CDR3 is TGTGCCAGCAGTGTGCGGGGCAAGAACACCGGGGAGCTGTTTTTT. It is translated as CASSVRGKNTGELFF.

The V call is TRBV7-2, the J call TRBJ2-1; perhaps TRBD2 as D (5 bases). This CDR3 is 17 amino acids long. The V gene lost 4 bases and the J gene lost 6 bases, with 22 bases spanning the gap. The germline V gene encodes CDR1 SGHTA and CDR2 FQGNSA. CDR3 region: CASSSQRRTRRVNEQFF. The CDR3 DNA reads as TGTGCCAGCAGCTCCCAACGAAGGACTCGAAGAGTCAATGAGCAGTTCTTC.

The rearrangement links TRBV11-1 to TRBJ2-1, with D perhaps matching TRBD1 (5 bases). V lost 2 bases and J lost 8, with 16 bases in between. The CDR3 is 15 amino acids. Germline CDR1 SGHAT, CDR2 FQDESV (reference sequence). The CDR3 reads CASSLLWGSGDEQFF. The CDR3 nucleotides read TGTGCCAGCAGCTTATTGTGGGGCTCAGGAGATGAGCAGTTCTTC. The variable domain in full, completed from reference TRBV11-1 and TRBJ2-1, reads EAEVAQSPRYKITEKSQAVAFWCDPISGHATLYWYRQILGQGPELLVQFQDESVVDDSQLPKDRFSAERLKGVDSTLKIQPAELGDSAMYLCASSLLWGSGDEQFFGPGTRLTVL.

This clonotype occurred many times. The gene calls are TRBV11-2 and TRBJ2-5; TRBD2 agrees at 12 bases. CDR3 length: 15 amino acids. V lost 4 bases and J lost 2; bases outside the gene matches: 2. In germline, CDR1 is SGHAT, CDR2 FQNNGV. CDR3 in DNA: TGTGCCAGCAGCTCTCTAGCGGGGGGGCAAGAGACCCAGTACTTC. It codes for CASSSLAGGQETQYF.

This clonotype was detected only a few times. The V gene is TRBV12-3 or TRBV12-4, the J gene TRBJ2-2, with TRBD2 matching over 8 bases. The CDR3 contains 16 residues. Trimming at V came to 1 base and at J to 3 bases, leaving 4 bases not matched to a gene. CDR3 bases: TGTGCCAGCAGTTTAGTACCGGGGGGGTACACCGGGGAGCTGTTTTTT. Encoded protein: CASSLVPGGYTGELFF.

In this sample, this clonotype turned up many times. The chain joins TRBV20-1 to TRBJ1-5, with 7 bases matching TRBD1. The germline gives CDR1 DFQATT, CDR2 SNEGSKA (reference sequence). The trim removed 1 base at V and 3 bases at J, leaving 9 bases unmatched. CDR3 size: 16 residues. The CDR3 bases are TGCAGTGCTAGAGGCAGGGGGTCATTTAACAATCAGCCCCAGCATTTT. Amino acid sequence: CSARGRGSFNNQPQHF.

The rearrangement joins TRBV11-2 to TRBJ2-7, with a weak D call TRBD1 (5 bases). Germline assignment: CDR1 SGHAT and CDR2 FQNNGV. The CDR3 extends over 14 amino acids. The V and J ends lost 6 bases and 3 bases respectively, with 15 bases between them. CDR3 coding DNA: TGTGCCAGCAGTTGGACGACAGCGAGCTACGAGCAGTACTTC. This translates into CASSWTTASYEQYF.

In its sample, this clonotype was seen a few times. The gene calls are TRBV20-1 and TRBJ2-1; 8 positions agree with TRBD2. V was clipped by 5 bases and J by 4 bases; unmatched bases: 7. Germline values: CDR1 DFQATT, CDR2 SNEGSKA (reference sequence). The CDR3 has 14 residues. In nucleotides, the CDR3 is TGCAGTGCTTCCGGGACTAGGTTTTACAATGAGCAGTTCTTC. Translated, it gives CSASGTRFYNEQFF.

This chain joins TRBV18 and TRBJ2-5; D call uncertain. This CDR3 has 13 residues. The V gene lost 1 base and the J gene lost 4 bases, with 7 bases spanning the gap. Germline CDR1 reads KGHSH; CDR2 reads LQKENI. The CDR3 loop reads CASSPQTRETQYF. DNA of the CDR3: TGTGCCAGCTCACCACAGACCAGAGAGACCCAGTACTTC.

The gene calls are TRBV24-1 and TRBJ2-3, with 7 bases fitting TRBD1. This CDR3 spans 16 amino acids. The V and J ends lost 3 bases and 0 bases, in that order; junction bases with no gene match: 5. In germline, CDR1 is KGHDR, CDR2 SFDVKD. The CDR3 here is CATSDLTGLSTDTQYF. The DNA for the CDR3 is TGTGCCACCAGTGATCTGACAGGGTTGAGCACAGATACGCAGTATTTT.

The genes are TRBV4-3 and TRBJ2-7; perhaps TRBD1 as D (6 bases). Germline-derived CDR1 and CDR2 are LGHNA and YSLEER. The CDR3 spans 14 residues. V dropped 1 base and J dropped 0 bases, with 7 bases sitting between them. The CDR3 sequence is CASSQGTASYEQYF. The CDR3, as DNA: TGCGCCAGCAGCCAAGGGACAGCCTCCTACGAGCAGTACTTC.

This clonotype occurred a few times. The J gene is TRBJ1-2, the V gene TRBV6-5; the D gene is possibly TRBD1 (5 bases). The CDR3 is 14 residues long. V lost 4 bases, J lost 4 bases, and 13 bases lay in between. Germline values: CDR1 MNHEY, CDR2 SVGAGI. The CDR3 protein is CASSSRDGPYGYTF. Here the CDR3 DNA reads TGTGCCAGCAGTTCCCGGGACGGACCCTATGGCTACACCTTC.